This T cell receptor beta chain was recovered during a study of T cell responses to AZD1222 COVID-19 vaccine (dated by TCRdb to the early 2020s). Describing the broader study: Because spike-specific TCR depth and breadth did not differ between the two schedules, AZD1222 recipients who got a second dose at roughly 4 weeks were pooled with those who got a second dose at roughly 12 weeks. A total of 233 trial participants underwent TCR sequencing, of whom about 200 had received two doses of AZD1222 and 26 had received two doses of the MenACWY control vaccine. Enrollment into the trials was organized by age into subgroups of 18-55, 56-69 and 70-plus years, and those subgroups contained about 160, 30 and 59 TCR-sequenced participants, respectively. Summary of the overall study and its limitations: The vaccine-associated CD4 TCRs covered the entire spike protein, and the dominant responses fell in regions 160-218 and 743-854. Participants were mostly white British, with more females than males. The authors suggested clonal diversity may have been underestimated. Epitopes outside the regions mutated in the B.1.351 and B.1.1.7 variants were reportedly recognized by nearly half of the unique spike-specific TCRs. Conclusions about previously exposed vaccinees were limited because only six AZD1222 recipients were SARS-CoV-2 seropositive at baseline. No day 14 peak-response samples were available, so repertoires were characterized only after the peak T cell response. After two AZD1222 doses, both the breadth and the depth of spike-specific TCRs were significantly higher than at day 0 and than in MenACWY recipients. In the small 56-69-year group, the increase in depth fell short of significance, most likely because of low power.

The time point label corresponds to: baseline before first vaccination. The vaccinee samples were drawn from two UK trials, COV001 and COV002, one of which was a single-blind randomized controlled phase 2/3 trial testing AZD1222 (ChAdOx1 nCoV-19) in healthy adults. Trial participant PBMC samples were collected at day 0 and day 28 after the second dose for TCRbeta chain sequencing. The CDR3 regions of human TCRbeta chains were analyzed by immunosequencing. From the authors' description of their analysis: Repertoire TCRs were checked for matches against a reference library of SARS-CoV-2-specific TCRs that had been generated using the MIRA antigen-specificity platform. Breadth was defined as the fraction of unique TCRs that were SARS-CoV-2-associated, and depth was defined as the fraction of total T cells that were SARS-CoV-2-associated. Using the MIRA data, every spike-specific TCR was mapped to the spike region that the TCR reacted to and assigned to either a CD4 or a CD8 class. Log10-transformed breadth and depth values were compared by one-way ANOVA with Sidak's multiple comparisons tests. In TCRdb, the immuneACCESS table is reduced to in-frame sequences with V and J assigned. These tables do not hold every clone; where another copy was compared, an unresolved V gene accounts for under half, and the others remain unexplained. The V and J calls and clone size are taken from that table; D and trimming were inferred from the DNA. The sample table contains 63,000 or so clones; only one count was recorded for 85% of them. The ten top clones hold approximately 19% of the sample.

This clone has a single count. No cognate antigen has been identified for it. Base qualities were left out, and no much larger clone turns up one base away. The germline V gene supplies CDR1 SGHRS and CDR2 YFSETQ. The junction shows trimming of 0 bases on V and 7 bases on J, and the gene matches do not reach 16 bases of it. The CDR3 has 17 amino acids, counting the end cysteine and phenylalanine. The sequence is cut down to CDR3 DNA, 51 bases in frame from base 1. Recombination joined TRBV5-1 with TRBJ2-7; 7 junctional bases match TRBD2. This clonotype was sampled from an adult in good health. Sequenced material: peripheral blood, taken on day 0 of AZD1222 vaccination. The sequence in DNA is TGCGCCAGCAGCTTGGCTGGACTAGTGCTAGGGCCCGGGGAGCAGTACTTC. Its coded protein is CASSLAGLVLGPGEQYF.